The 15 T cell receptor beta chains listed next were all sequenced from one sample in a study of T cells in women clearing cervical HPV infection. TCRdb keeps only in-frame clones here, not all; method: immunoSEQ multiplex PCR. The table lists 15,000 to 20,000 clones. Sequencing used blood buffy coat. These TCRs come from a woman aged 18-70 years with a cervical HPV16 infection that either progressed to CIN3+ or cleared (not recorded which).

The sequenced CDR3 bases are TGTGCCAGCAGCCGCGGCGACAGAAACACCGGGGAG. Translated, it gives CASSRGDRNTGE. The complete CDR3 protein is CASSRGDRNTGELFF. V is TRBV7-9 and J is TRBJ2-2; D possibly corresponds to TRBD1 (5 bases). The sequence runs out 3 residues before the end of the CDR3; the remainder is reconstructed from the germline J gene. Trimming cost V 5 bases and J 2 bases, with 12 bases left between them. The CDR3 is 15 residues long. Germline V lookup: CDR1 SEHNR, CDR2 FQNEAQ (reference sequence).

On this clone itself: Read coverage stops 3 residues before the CDR3 terminus; the germline J gene supplies the remainder. This chain uses TRBV7-3 with TRBJ2-3; tentatively, D is TRBD1 (5 bases). Germline V gives CDR1 SGHTA, CDR2 FQGTGA. The length of the CDR3 is 13 residues. V lost 4 bases and J lost 8, with 13 bases in between. The CDR3: CASSSPDQGTQYF. The sequenced CDR3 bases are TGTGCCAGCAGCTCTCCTGACCAGGGTACG.

To note about this clone: Read data end 3 residues before the CDR3 end; the end is taken from the germline J gene. The V call is TRBV5-6, the J call TRBJ1-2; a possible D gene is TRBD1 (6 bases). CDR3 size: 13 residues. CDR1 and CDR2 (germline): SGHDT, YYEEEE. CDR3 amino acids: CASSLPLGAGYTF. The CDR3 DNA, read in part, is TGTGCCAGCAGCTTGCCTTTGGGGGCGGGC.

Remarks on this clone: The sequence runs out 3 residues before the end of the CDR3; the remainder is reconstructed from the germline J gene. The rearrangement uses TRBV30 and TRBJ1-2; 7 bases align to TRBD1. From germline, CDR1 is GTSNPN and CDR2 SVGIG (reference sequence). CDR3 length: 15 amino acids. V lost 2 bases to trimming and J lost 4 bases; unmatched junction nucleotides: 10. The CDR3 here is CAWSPGTEFIYGYTF. The sequenced part of the CDR3 DNA is TGTGCCTGGAGTCCCGGGACAGAGTTCATCTATGGC.

Worth noting for this clone: The observed sequence ends 3 residues before the CDR3 terminus, with the missing tail filled in from the germline J gene. This chain links TRBV6-2 or TRBV6-3 with TRBJ1-6, with TRBD1 matching over 11 bases. Germline CDR1 reads MNHEY; CDR2 reads SVGEGT. The CDR3 extends over 16 amino acids. V shed 6 bases, J shed 9 bases, and the junction held 10 bases outside the gene matches. CDR3 loop: CASSQPRTGGASPLHF. The covered CDR3 bases are TGTGCCAGCAGCCAACCGCGGACAGGGGGCGCTTCACCC.

A note on this clone: The CDR3 extends 3 residues past the end of the read, so its final part is completed from the germline J gene. The chain employs TRBV20-1 and TRBJ2-3, with a weak D call TRBD2 (5 bases). CDR1 and CDR2 (germline): DFQATT, SNEGSKA (reference sequence). This CDR3 is 12 amino acids long. The part of the CDR3 DNA that was read is TGCAGTGCTAGTTGGGCTAGCAGGACG. Residues: CSASWASRT. The full-length CDR3 reads as CSASWASRTQYF.

A note on this clone: The sequence runs out 3 residues before the end of the CDR3; the remainder is reconstructed from the germline J gene. This rearrangement joins TRBV5-1 to TRBJ2-3; tentative D call: TRBD1 (5 bases). The CDR3 has 15 residues. The ends were cut back, 4 bases at V and 5 bases at J, with 17 bases in the middle. Per the germline V gene, CDR1 is SGHRS and CDR2 is YFSETQ. CDR3 DNA (partial): TGCGCCAGCAGCCCCAGGGAAACAATGGGAGATACG. It is translated as CASSPRETMGDT. The whole CDR3 region reads CASSPRETMGDTQYF.

About this clone: With the read ending 3 residues before the CDR3 end, the germline J gene is used to fill in that end. This sequence joins TRBV2 and TRBJ2-1; 7 nucleotides match TRBD2. The CDR3 is 11 amino acids. The V segment lost 8 bases and the J segment 7 bases; nucleotides outside the gene matches: 2. Looked up from germline, CDR1 is SNHLY and CDR2 is FYNNEI. The sequenced part of the CDR3 DNA is TGTGCCAGCTTCGGGGGGAATGAG. As protein: CASFGGNE. In full, the CDR3 is CASFGGNEQFF.

Worth noting for this clone: The read halts 3 residues ahead of the CDR3 end, with the missing end drawn from the germline J gene. The V gene is TRBV6-2 or TRBV6-3, the J gene TRBJ2-2, with TRBD1 matching over 10 bases. The germline V gene encodes CDR1 MNHEY and CDR2 SVGEGT. V shed 6 bases and J 8 bases; nucleotides not matched to a gene: 9. The CDR3 loop spans 15 amino acids. The CDR3 here is CASRQDRGLRGELFF. The DNA read from the CDR3 is TGTGCCAGCAGGCAAGACAGGGGGCTGAGGGGGGAG.

CDR3 DNA (partial): TGCGCCAGCAGCTTGGCCGCCAGTACCTACGAG. Its translation is CASSLAASTYE. Given in full, the CDR3 is CASSLAASTYEQYF. V is TRBV5-1 and J is TRBJ2-7; D is unresolved. The CDR3 end is not reached by the read, which stops 3 residues before it; the germline J gene fills it in. The length of the CDR3 is 14 residues. Germline loops: CDR1 SGHRS, CDR2 YFSETQ. V lost 0 bases, J lost 2 bases, and 9 bases lay in between.

A remark on this clone: The CDR3 extends 3 residues past the end of the read, so its final part is completed from the germline J gene. The gene calls are TRBV20-1 and TRBJ2-3; perhaps TRBD2 as D (7 bases). V lost 7 bases to trimming and J lost 7 bases, with 27 bases between them. Germline V CDR1 and CDR2: DFQATT, SNEGSKA (reference sequence). The CDR3 runs to 16 residues. CDR3 region: CSVPFGPRGAGNTQYF. CDR3 DNA, as far as it was read: TGCAGTGTCCCCTTTGGTCCCCGGGGGGCCGGGAATACG.

To note about this clone: Read data end 3 residues before the CDR3 end; the end is taken from the germline J gene. V is TRBV7-9 and J is TRBJ2-2; no clear D gene. This CDR3 comprises 15 residues. Deletions cut 8 bases from V and 5 bases from J, with 18 bases between. Germline lookup yields CDR1 SEHNR and CDR2 FQNEAQ (reference sequence). CDR3 sequence reads: CASYYVRLGTGELFF. Partial CDR3 DNA: TGTGCCAGCTACTATGTTAGGCTTGGGACCGGGGAG.

Notes on this clone: The CDR3 is cut off 3 residues early in the read; its end comes from the germline J gene. The rearrangement joins TRBV28 to TRBJ1-5; D uncertain. This CDR3 is built from 12 residues. Per the germline V gene, CDR1 is MDHEN and CDR2 is SYDVKM. V lost 10 bases and J 4 bases, leaving 11 bases between the germline ends. The CDR3 region is CATGGGNQPQHF. The sequenced CDR3 bases are TGTGCCACCGGCGGCGGGAATCAGCCC.

As regards this clone: The read comes to an end 3 residues before the CDR3 does, leaving the germline J gene to fill in the end. The chain is built from TRBV19 and TRBJ1-3, with TRBD1 matching over 11 bases. The CDR3 covers 12 residues. Germline loops: CDR1 LNHDA, CDR2 SQIVND (reference sequence). The CDR3 sequence is CASSRGQGDIYF. Partial CDR3 DNA: TGTGCCAGTAGTAGGGGACAGGGGGAC.

Comments on this clone: Read sequence stops 3 residues before the CDR3 end, and the germline J gene provides the missing end. The V call is TRBV20-1, the J call TRBJ2-2; 7 nucleotides agree with TRBD2. Looked up from germline, CDR1 is DFQATT and CDR2 is SNEGSKA (reference sequence). With 2 bases clipped from V and 1 base from J, the junction kept 7 bases outside the gene matches. This CDR3 has 16 residues. The CDR3 loop reads CSARPGGRRNTGELFF. The CDR3 DNA, read in part, is TGCAGTGCTAGACCGGGCGGGAGAAGGAACACCGGGGAG.